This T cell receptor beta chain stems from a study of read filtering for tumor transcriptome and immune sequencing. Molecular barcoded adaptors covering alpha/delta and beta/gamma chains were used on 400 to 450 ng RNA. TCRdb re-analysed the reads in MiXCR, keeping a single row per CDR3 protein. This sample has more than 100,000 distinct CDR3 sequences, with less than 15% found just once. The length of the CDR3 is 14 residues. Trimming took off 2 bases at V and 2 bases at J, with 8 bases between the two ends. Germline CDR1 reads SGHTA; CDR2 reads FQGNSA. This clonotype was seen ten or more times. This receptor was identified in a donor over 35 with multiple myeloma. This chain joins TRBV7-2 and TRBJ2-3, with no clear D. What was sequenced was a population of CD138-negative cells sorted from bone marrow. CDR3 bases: TGTGCCAGCAGCTTAAGTCTCTCCACAGATACGCAGTATTTT. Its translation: CASSLSLSTDTQYF.